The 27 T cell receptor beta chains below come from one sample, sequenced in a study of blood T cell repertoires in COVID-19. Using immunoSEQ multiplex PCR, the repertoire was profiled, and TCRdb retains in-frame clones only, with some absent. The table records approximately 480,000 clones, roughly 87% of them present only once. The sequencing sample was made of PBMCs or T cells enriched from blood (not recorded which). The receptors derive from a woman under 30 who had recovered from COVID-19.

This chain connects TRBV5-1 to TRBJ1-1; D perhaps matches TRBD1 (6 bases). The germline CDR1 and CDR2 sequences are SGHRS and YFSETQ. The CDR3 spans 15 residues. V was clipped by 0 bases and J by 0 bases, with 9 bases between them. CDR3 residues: CASSLEGQLNTEAFF. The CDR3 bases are TGCGCCAGCAGCTTGGAAGGACAGTTGAACACTGAAGCTTTCTTT.

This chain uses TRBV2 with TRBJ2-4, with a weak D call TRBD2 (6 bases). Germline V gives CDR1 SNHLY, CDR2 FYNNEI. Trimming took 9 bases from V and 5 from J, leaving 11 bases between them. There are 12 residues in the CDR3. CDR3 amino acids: CAREGGENIQYF. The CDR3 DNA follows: TGTGCCAGGGAGGGCGGGGAAAACATTCAGTACTTC.

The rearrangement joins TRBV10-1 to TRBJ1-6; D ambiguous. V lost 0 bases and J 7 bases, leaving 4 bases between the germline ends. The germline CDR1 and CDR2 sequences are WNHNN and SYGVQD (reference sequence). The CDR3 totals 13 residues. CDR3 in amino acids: CASSESENSPLHF. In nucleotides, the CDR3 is TGCGCCAGCAGTGAGTCCGAGAATTCACCCCTCCACTTT.

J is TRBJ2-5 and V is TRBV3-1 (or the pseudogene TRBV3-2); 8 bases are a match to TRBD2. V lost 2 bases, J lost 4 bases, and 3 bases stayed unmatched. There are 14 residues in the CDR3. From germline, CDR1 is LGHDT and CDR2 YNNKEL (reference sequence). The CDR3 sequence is CASSQTAGVETQYF. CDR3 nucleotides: TGTGCCAGCAGCCAAACAGCGGGAGTAGAGACCCAGTACTTC.

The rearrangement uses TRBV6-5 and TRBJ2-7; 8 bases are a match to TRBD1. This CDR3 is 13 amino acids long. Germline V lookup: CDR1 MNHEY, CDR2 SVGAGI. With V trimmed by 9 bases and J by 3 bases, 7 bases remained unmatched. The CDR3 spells CASQGGQDYEQYF. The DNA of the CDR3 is TGTGCCAGTCAGGGGGGACAGGACTACGAGCAGTACTTC.

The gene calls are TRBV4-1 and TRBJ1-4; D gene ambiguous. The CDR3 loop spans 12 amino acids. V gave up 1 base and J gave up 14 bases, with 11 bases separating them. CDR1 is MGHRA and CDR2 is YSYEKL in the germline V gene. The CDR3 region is CASSQVGGKLFF. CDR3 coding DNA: TGCGCCAGCAGCCAAGTAGGAGGGAAGCTGTTTTTT.

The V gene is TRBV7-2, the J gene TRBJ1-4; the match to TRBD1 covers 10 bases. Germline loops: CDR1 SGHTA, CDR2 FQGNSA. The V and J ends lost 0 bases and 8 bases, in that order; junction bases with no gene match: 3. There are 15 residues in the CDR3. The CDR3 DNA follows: TGTGCCAGCAGCTTAGCGGGGACAGGGGCGGAAAAACTGTTTTTT. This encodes CASSLAGTGAEKLFF.

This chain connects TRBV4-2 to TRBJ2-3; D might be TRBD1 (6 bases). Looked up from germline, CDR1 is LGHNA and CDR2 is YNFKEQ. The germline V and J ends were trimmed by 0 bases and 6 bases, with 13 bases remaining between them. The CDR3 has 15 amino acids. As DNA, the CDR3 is TGTGCCAGCAGCCAAGAAACAGGGATGCAGGATACGCAGTATTTT. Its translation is CASSQETGMQDTQYF.

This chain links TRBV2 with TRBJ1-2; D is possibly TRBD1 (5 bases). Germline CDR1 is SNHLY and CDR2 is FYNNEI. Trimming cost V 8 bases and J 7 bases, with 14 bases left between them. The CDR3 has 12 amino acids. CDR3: CASGPGVGGYTF. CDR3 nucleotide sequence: TGTGCCAGCGGACCGGGGGTAGGTGGCTACACCTTC.

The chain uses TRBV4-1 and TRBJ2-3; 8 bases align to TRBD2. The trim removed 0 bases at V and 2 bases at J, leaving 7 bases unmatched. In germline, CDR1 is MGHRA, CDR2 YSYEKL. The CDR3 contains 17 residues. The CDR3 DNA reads TGCGCCAGCAGCCAAGATGGAATAGCGGGGTACACAGATACGCAGTATTTT. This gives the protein CASSQDGIAGYTDTQYF.

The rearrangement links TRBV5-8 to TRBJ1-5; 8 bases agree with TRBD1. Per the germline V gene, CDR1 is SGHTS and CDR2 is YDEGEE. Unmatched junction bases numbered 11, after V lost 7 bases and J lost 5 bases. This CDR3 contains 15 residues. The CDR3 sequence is CASSPAGGWDQPQHF. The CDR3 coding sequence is TGTGCCAGCTCACCCGCAGGGGGCTGGGATCAGCCCCAGCATTTT.

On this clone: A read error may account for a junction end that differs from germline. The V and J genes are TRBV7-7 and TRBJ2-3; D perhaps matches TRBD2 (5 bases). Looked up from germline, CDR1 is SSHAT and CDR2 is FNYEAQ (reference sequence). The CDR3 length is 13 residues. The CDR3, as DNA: TGTGCTAGCAGCCCCCTACGTGCGGGTACGCAGTATTTT. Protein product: CASSPLRAGTQYF.

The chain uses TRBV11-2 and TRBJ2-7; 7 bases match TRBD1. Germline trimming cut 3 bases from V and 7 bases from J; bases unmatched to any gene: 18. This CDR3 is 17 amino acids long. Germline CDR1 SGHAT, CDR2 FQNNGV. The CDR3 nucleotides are TGTGCCAGCAGCTTTCGACAGGGAAGCACCCTGGTGAATGAGCAGTACTTC. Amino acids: CASSFRQGSTLVNEQYF.

CDR3 DNA sequence: TGTGCCAGCTCTCGGGGGGGCAGAAACAATGAGCAGTTCTTC. This encodes CASSRGGRNNEQFF. This chain uses TRBV5-8 with TRBJ2-1; 8 bases are shared with TRBD2. Germline loops: CDR1 SGHTS, CDR2 YDEGEE. Trimming cost V 7 bases and J 5 bases; bases outside gene matches: 8. The CDR3 is made up of 14 amino acids.

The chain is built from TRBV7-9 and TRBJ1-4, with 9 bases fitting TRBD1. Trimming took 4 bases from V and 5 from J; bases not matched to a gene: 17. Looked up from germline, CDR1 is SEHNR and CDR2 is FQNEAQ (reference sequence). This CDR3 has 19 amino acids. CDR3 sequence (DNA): TGTGCCAGCAGCTCAACCCTACAGGGGGCGCGATGGGGGAATGAAAAACTGTTTTTT. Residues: CASSSTLQGARWGNEKLFF.

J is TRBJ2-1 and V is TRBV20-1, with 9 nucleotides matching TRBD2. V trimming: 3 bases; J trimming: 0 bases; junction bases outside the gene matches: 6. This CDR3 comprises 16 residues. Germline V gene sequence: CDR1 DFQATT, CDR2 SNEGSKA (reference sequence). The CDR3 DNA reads TGCAGTGCTAGTCGCGGGGGGGGTCGCTCCTACAATGAGCAGTTCTTC. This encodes CSASRGGGRSYNEQFF.

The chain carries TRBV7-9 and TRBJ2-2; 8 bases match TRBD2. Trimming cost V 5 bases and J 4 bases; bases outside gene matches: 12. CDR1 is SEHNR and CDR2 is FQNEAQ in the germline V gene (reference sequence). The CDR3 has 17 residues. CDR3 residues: CASSQGLGTLITGELFF. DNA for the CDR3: TGTGCCAGCAGCCAGGGACTAGGGACTCTTATCACCGGGGAGCTGTTTTTT. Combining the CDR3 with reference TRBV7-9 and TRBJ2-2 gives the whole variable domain DTGVSQNPRHKITKRGQNVTFRCDPISEHNRLYWYRQTLGQGPEFLTYFQNEAQLEKSRLLSDRFSAERPKGSFSTLEIQRTEQGDSAMYLCASSQGLGTLITGELFFGEGSRLTVL.

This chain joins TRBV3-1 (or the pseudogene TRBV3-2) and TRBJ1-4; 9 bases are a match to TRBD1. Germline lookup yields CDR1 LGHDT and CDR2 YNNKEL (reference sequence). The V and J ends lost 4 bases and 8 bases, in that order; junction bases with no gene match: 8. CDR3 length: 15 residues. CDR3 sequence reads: CASSLEPGTGEKLFF. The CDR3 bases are TGTGCCAGCAGCCTCGAACCCGGGACAGGGGAAAAACTGTTTTTT.

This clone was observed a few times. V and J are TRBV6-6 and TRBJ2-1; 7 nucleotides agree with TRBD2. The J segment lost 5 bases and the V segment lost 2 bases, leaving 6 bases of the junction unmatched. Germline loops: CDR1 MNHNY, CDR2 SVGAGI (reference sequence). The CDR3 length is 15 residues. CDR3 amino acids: CASSYDGGFNNEQFF. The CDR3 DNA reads TGTGCCAGCAGTTACGACGGGGGGTTCAACAATGAGCAGTTCTTC.

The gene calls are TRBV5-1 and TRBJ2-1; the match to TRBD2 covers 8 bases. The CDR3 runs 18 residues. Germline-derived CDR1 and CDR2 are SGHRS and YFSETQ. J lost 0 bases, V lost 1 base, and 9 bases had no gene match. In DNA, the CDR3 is TGCGCCAGCAGCTTGATCCCACTAGCGGTTAGCTCCTACAATGAGCAGTTCTTC. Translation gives CASSLIPLAVSSYNEQFF. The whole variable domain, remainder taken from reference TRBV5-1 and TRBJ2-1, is KAGVTQTPRYLIKTRGQQVTLSCSPISGHRSVSWYQQTPGQGLQFLFEYFSETQRNKGNFPGRFSGRQFSNSRSEMNVSTLELGDSALYLCASSLIPLAVSSYNEQFFGPGTRLTVL.

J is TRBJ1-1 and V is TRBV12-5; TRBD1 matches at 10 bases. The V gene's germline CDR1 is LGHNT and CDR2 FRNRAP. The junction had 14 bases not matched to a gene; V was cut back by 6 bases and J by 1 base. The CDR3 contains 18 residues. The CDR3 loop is CASGPVERGQGKNTEAFF. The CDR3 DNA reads TGTGCTAGTGGCCCAGTGGAGCGGGGACAGGGGAAGAACACTGAAGCTTTCTTT.

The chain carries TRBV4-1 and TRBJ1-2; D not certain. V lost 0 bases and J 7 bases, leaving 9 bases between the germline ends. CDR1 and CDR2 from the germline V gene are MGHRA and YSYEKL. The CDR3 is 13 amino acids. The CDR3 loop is CASSQDLLPGYTF. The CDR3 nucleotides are TGCGCCAGCAGCCAAGACCTACTCCCTGGCTACACCTTC.

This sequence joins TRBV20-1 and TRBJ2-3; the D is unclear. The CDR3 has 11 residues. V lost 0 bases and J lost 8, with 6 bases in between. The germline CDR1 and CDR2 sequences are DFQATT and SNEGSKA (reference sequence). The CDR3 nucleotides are TGCAGTGCTAGAGATGAGCCTACGCAGTATTTT. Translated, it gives CSARDEPTQYF.

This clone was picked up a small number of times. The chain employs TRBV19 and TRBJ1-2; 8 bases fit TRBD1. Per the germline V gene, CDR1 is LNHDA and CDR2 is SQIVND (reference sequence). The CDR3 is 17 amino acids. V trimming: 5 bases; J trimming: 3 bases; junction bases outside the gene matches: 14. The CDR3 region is CASSPGGQGTFYYGYTF. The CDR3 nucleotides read TGTGCCAGTAGTCCCGGCGGACAGGGTACATTCTACTATGGCTACACCTTC.

DNA of the CDR3: TGTGCCTGGAGTCTAGGGGAAGGGGTCACTGAAGCTTTCTTT. It codes for CAWSLGEGVTEAFF. J is TRBJ1-1 and V is TRBV30; perhaps TRBD1 as D (5 bases). Germline CDR1 is GTSNPN and CDR2 is SVGIG (reference sequence). V lost 2 bases, J lost 4 bases, and 14 bases lay in between. The CDR3 contains 14 residues.

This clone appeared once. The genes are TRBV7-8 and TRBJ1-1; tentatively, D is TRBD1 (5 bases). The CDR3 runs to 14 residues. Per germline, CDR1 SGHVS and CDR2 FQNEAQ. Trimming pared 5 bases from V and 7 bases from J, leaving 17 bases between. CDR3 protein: CASSPNRGRVEAFF. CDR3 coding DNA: TGTGCCAGCAGCCCTAACAGAGGCAGGGTTGAAGCTTTCTTT.

CDR3 amino acids: CASSLMGTGTSGNTIYF. The CDR3 DNA reads as TGTGCCAGCAGCTTAATGGGGACAGGGACCTCTGGAAACACCATATATTTT. The J gene is TRBJ1-3, the V gene TRBV7-3; 9 bases agree with TRBD1. Germline CDR1 and CDR2: SGHTA and FQGTGA. The CDR3 consists of 17 residues. V dropped 1 base and J dropped 0; count of bases not matched to a gene: 4.